The 30 T cell receptor beta chains presented below share a single source sample, sequenced in a study of cutaneous CD30+ T cell lymphoproliferative disorder and hepatitis E. Using immunoSEQ multiplex PCR, the repertoire was profiled, and TCRdb retains in-frame clones only, with some absent. The table has some 7,200 clones, about three quarters seen once; the top ten hold roughly 1%. The sequenced sample was blood. The origin of the receptors is a human donor with a cutaneous T cell lymphoproliferative disorder associated with hepatitis E virus.

This chain connects TRBV27 to TRBJ2-5; D is uncertain. The V gene's germline CDR1 is MNHEY and CDR2 SMNVEV (reference sequence). The CDR3 is 14 amino acids. Between the trimmed V and J ends, which lost 3 bases and 3 bases, there was a span of 11 bases. The CDR3 loop reads CASSLTAGKETQYF. The CDR3 coding sequence is TGTGCCAGCAGTTTGACGGCAGGAAAAGAGACCCAGTACTTC.

The V gene is TRBV19, the J gene TRBJ1-1; D not resolved. V was trimmed by 3 bases and J by 5 bases, leaving 7 bases between them. Germline V gene sequence: CDR1 LNHDA, CDR2 SQIVND (reference sequence). The CDR3 is made up of 12 amino acids. The CDR3 is CASSIYGTEAFF. The CDR3 coding sequence is TGTGCCAGTAGTATTTATGGAACTGAAGCTTTCTTT.

The chain carries TRBV11-2 and TRBJ2-1, with unresolved D. This CDR3 is 14 amino acids long. The germline gives CDR1 SGHAT, CDR2 FQNNGV. V lost 2 bases and J 3 bases, leaving 8 bases between the germline ends. CDR3 DNA: TGTGCCAGCAGCTTACTACTGGACTACAATGAGCAGTTCTTC. Its protein product is CASSLLLDYNEQFF.

The gene calls are TRBV5-1 and TRBJ2-7; D is perhaps TRBD1 or TRBD2 (5 bases each). V was cut by 0 bases and J by 8 bases, with 9 bases left in between. Germline values: CDR1 SGHRS, CDR2 YFSETQ. This CDR3 contains 12 residues. CDR3 sequence reads: CASSLDGAQQYF. CDR3 in DNA: TGCGCCAGCAGCTTGGACGGGGCACAGCAGTACTTC.

The genes are TRBV19 and TRBJ2-1, with unresolved D. The V end lost 3 bases, the J end lost 0 bases, and 9 bases lay between the germline ends. The CDR3 contains 15 residues. Per germline, CDR1 LNHDA and CDR2 SQIVND (reference sequence). The CDR3, as DNA: TGTGCCAGTAGTATTGTCCACACCTCCTACAATGAGCAGTTCTTC. It codes for CASSIVHTSYNEQFF.

CDR3 in DNA: TGCGCCAGCAGCCAAGATAGAACCAATCAGCCCCAGCATTTT. Protein sequence: CASSQDRTNQPQHF. The chain recombines TRBV4-3 with TRBJ1-5, with D hard to call. This CDR3 is built from 14 residues. V shed 0 bases and J shed 3 bases, with 6 bases lying between them. Germline-derived CDR1 and CDR2 are LGHNA and YSLEER.

The chain recombines TRBV5-1 with TRBJ2-1, with TRBD1 as a possible D gene (7 bases). Germline V lookup: CDR1 SGHRS, CDR2 YFSETQ. The CDR3 extends over 16 amino acids. V lost 5 bases to trimming and J lost 7 bases, with 22 bases between them. CDR3 region: CASRRDRDLWKNEQFF. CDR3 DNA sequence: TGCGCCAGCAGGCGTGACAGGGACTTATGGAAGAATGAGCAGTTCTTC.

As for this clone: At one of its ends the junction is not consistent with the germline gene, which may arise from a read error. This chain's CDR3 is CASTLGPQVDTEAFF. The CDR3 bases are TGTGCCAGCACCTTGGGGCCTCAGGTGGACACTGAAGCTTTCTTT. The chain has TRBV5-5 and TRBJ1-1; perhaps TRBD1 as D (5 bases). Per the germline V gene, CDR1 is SGHKS and CDR2 is YYEKEE (reference sequence). There are 15 residues in the CDR3.

The V call is TRBV9, the J call TRBJ1-3; D remains ambiguous. V was trimmed by 4 bases and J by 0 bases, leaving 11 bases between them. The V gene's germline CDR1 is SGDLS and CDR2 YYNGEE. This CDR3 spans 15 amino acids. CDR3 protein: CASSPPQSSGNTIYF. CDR3 DNA: TGTGCCAGCAGCCCTCCCCAGTCCTCTGGAAACACCATATATTTT.

V usage is TRBV7-3 and J usage is TRBJ2-5, with D perhaps TRBD1 (5 bases). The CDR3 covers 15 residues. V was clipped by 2 bases and J by 4 bases, with 14 bases between them. Germline V gene data show CDR1 as SGHTA and CDR2 as FQGTGA. As DNA, the CDR3 is TGTGCCAGCAGCTTAGGGGCCGCCCCCGTAGAGACCCAGTACTTC. As protein: CASSLGAAPVETQYF.

This chain links TRBV19 with TRBJ1-1, with TRBD1 as a possible D gene (6 bases). The germline gives CDR1 LNHDA, CDR2 SQIVND (reference sequence). The CDR3 length is 14 residues. The V end was cut by 7 bases, the J end by 6 bases, with 18 bases between. The CDR3 region is CASTLGGLRAEAFF. The CDR3 coding sequence is TGTGCCAGTACCCTAGGGGGGTTGAGGGCTGAAGCTTTCTTT.

This clone turned up a few times. The rearrangement joins TRBV7-2 to TRBJ1-3, with D unclear. The CDR3 extends over 18 amino acids. V dropped 1 base and J dropped 2 bases, with 18 bases sitting between them. The V gene's germline CDR1 is SGHTA and CDR2 FQGNSA. CDR3 in DNA: TGTGCCAGCAGCTTAGGTGGCGGCCCCCTCAGTACTGGAAACACCATATATTTT. Translated, it gives CASSLGGGPLSTGNTIYF.

The V call is TRBV5-4, the J call TRBJ2-7, with 10 bases fitting TRBD1. V trimming: 4 bases; J trimming: 1 base; junction bases outside the gene matches: 11. CDR1 is SGHNT and CDR2 is YYREEE in the germline V gene (reference sequence). The CDR3 extends over 17 amino acids. CDR3 amino acids: CASSPTHPGQGSYEQYF. The CDR3 nucleotides are TGTGCCAGCAGCCCAACCCACCCGGGACAGGGGTCCTACGAGCAGTACTTC. Looking up the rest from reference TRBV5-4 and TRBJ2-7 gives the full variable domain: ETGVTQSPTHLIKTRGQQVTLRCSSQSGHNTVSWYQQALGQGPQFIFQYYREEENGRGNFPPRFSGLQFPNYSSELNVNALELDDSALYLCASSPTHPGQGSYEQYFGPGTRLTVT.

This chain joins TRBV5-5 and TRBJ1-1; no reliable D call. This CDR3 is built from 15 residues. V was pared by 0 bases and J by 1 base, with 10 bases between. Per the germline V gene, CDR1 is SGHKS and CDR2 is YYEKEE (reference sequence). CDR3 loop: CASSLAPAPNTEAFF. The CDR3 DNA reads as TGTGCCAGCAGCTTGGCCCCGGCCCCGAACACTGAAGCTTTCTTT.

This sequence joins TRBV19 and TRBJ1-2; TRBD1 aligns across 8 bases. The CDR3 consists of 15 residues. CDR1 is LNHDA, CDR2 SQIVND, per germline (reference sequence). V dropped 5 bases and J dropped 8; count of bases not matched to a gene: 13. The CDR3, as DNA: TGTGCCAGTAGTCCTCTCGCCTCAGGGGGCAGGGGCTACACCTTC. This gives the protein CASSPLASGGRGYTF.

The chain employs TRBV18 and TRBJ1-1; TRBD1 might be the D (5 bases). Trimming pared 3 bases from V and 1 base from J, leaving 12 bases between. Germline assignment: CDR1 KGHSH and CDR2 LQKENI. The CDR3 sequence is 15 residues long. CDR3 DNA: TGTGCCAGCTCACCTCAGGGTTACTCGAACACTGAAGCTTTCTTT. Protein: CASSPQGYSNTEAFF. The full variable domain, in which reference TRBV18 and TRBJ1-1 provide the parts outside the CDR3, is NAGVMQNPRHLVRRRGQEARLRCSPMKGHSHVYWYRQLPEEGLKFMVYLQKENIIDESGMPKERFSAEFPKEGPSILRIQQVVRGDSAAYFCASSPQGYSNTEAFFGQGTRLTVV.

Only a few counts were recorded for this clone. The V and J genes are TRBV30 and TRBJ1-1; D possibly corresponds to TRBD1 (6 bases). The CDR3 is 14 amino acids. The germline V and J ends were trimmed by 3 bases and 3 bases, with 14 bases remaining between them. Per the germline V gene, CDR1 is GTSNPN and CDR2 is SVGIG (reference sequence). CDR3 in DNA: TGTGCCTGGAGCAGGGGAACAGGATACACTGAAGCTTTCTTT. Protein product: CAWSRGTGYTEAFF. Using reference TRBV30 and TRBJ1-1 for the parts outside the CDR3, the full variable domain is SQTIHQWPATLVQPVGSPLSLECTVEGTSNPNLYWYRQAAGRGLQLLFYSVGIGQISSEVPQNLSASRPQDRQFILSSKKLLLSDSGFYLCAWSRGTGYTEAFFGQGTRLTVV.

The CDR3 bases are TGCGCCAGCAGCTCTAGCGGGGTTATACAAGAGACCCAGTACTTC. This gives the protein CASSSSGVIQETQYF. This sequence joins TRBV5-1 and TRBJ2-5, with 9 bases that match TRBD2. Germline CDR1 SGHRS, CDR2 YFSETQ. J lost 2 bases, V lost 3 bases, and 5 bases had no gene match. This CDR3 spans 15 amino acids.

This clone was found a few times. V gene TRBV11-2 combines with J gene TRBJ1-1; unclear D gene. With 0 bases removed from V and 1 base from J, the gap between germline ends came to 6 bases. This CDR3 region has 14 residues. Germline CDR1 is SGHAT and CDR2 is FQNNGV. The CDR3 here is CASSLDFANTEAFF. CDR3 in DNA: TGTGCCAGCAGCTTAGACTTCGCGAACACTGAAGCTTTCTTT.

The chain combines TRBV5-1 with TRBJ2-5; 11 bases line up with TRBD2. Trimming took 3 bases from V and 5 from J; bases not matched to a gene: 12. Germline V gene lookup returns CDR1 SGHRS and CDR2 YFSETQ. This CDR3 is built from 17 residues. CDR3 sequence reads: CASSSVGSGGAGETQYF. In DNA form, the CDR3 reads TGCGCCAGCAGCTCGGTCGGTAGCGGGGGGGCCGGGGAGACCCAGTACTTC.

V gene TRBV30 combines with J gene TRBJ1-5; 7 bases line up with TRBD1. CDR1 and CDR2 from the germline V gene are GTSNPN and SVGIG (reference sequence). After removal of 5 bases from V and 3 bases from J, the junction contained 4 bases not matched to a gene. The CDR3 is made up of 13 amino acids. This CDR3 is CAWGTADNQPQHF. The CDR3 DNA is TGTGCCTGGGGGACAGCGGACAATCAGCCCCAGCATTTT.

The chain is built from TRBV11-2 and TRBJ1-1; TRBD1 is a possible D gene (5 bases). The CDR3 contains 15 residues. V lost 6 bases and J lost 4, with 18 bases in between. CDR1 and CDR2 from the germline V gene are SGHAT and FQNNGV. The CDR3 is CASSRQGMGITEAFF. The CDR3 bases are TGTGCCAGCAGTCGCCAGGGTATGGGGATCACTGAAGCTTTCTTT. Together with reference TRBV11-2 and TRBJ1-1, the CDR3 gives the full variable domain: EAGVAQSPRYKIIEKRQSVAFWCNPISGHATLYWYQQILGQGPKLLIQFQNNGVVDDSQLPKDRFSAERLKGVDSTLKIQPAKLEDSAVYLCASSRQGMGITEAFFGQGTRLTVV.

This clone has more than one count but fewer than ten. This chain links TRBV4-3 with TRBJ1-3, with D possibly matching TRBD1 (5 bases). Germline V gives CDR1 LGHNA, CDR2 YSLEER. Trimming left V 0 bases short and J 3 bases short, with 12 bases between. CDR3 length: 16 residues. DNA for the CDR3: TGCGCCAGCAGCCAAGATACGGGGGGGAGTGGAAACACCATATATTTT. Translation gives CASSQDTGGSGNTIYF.

The chain is built from TRBV18 and TRBJ1-2; D is ambiguous. Germline assignment: CDR1 KGHSH and CDR2 LQKENI. There are 15 residues in the CDR3. Trimming took off 3 bases at V and 1 base at J, with 12 bases between the two ends. CDR3 protein: CASSPDQLVNYGYTF. CDR3 nucleotides: TGTGCCAGCTCACCGGACCAGCTAGTTAACTATGGCTACACCTTC.

This sequence joins TRBV5-6 and TRBJ1-5; 7 bases map to TRBD1. Germline values: CDR1 SGHDT, CDR2 YYEEEE. This CDR3 spans 15 amino acids. V dropped 0 bases and J dropped 6; count of bases not matched to a gene: 6. CDR3 amino acids: CASSLEGAGFQPQHF. The CDR3 coding sequence is TGTGCCAGCAGCTTGGAGGGGGCAGGTTTTCAGCCCCAGCATTTT. The full variable domain, in which reference TRBV5-6 and TRBJ1-5 provide the parts outside the CDR3, is DAGVTQSPTHLIKTRGQQVTLRCSPKSGHDTVSWYQQALGQGPQFIFQYYEEEERQRGNFPDRFSGHQFPNYSSELNVNALLLGDSALYLCASSLEGAGFQPQHFGDGTRLSIL.

A few counts support this clone. The gene calls are TRBV30 and TRBJ1-1; D uncertain. V was clipped by 1 base and J by 0 bases, with 6 bases between them. The germline gives CDR1 GTSNPN, CDR2 SVGIG (reference sequence). The CDR3 extends over 13 amino acids. The CDR3 protein is CAWSAQMNTEAFF. In DNA, the CDR3 is TGTGCCTGGAGTGCCCAGATGAACACTGAAGCTTTCTTT.

The chain links TRBV4-1 to TRBJ2-7; the D gene is possibly TRBD1 (6 bases). The CDR3 is made up of 15 amino acids. Between the trimmed V and J ends, which lost 1 base and 2 bases, there was a span of 12 bases. In germline, CDR1 is MGHRA, CDR2 YSYEKL. The CDR3 sequence: CASSQVLGHPYEQYF. The DNA for the CDR3 is TGCGCCAGCAGCCAAGTACTGGGACACCCCTACGAGCAGTACTTC.

V usage is TRBV5-6 and J usage is TRBJ1-1, with D perhaps matching TRBD1 (5 bases). The CDR3 has 16 amino acids. V was cut by 2 bases and J by 6 bases, with 20 bases left in between. The germline gives CDR1 SGHDT, CDR2 YYEEEE. The CDR3 region is CASSFWAHGTYSEAFF. The CDR3 DNA reads as TGTGCCAGCAGCTTTTGGGCACACGGGACCTACTCTGAAGCTTTCTTT.

This rearrangement joins TRBV7-9 to TRBJ1-1; 7 bases are a match to TRBD1. CDR1 SEHNR and CDR2 FQNEAQ come from the germline V gene (reference sequence). J was trimmed by 6 bases and V by 7 bases; bases with no gene match: 8. The CDR3 covers 13 residues. The CDR3 DNA is TGTGCCAGCACGGAGACAGGGTTCCCTGAAGCTTTCTTT. Its translation is CASTETGFPEAFF.

This clone has a handful of counts. The J gene is TRBJ1-5, the V gene TRBV4-3; TRBD1 agrees at 8 bases. Looked up from germline, CDR1 is LGHNA and CDR2 is YSLEER. V was clipped by 4 bases and J by 6 bases; unmatched bases: 8. The CDR3 spans 15 residues. CDR3 coding DNA: TGCGCCAGCAGCCTTGACAGGGGAGAGGGTCAGCCCCAGCATTTT. Its protein is CASSLDRGEGQPQHF.